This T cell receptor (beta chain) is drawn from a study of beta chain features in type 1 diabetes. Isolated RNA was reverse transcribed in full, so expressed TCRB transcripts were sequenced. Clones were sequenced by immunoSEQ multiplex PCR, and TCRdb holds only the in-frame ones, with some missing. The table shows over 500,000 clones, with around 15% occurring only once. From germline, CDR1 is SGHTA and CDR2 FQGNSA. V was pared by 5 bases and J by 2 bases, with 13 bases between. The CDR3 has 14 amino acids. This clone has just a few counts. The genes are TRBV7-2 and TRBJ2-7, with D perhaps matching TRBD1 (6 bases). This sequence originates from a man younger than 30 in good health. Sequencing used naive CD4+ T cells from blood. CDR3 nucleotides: TGTGCCAGCAGCACAGGACAGAAGGCCTACGAGCAGTACTTC. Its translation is CASSTGQKAYEQYF.